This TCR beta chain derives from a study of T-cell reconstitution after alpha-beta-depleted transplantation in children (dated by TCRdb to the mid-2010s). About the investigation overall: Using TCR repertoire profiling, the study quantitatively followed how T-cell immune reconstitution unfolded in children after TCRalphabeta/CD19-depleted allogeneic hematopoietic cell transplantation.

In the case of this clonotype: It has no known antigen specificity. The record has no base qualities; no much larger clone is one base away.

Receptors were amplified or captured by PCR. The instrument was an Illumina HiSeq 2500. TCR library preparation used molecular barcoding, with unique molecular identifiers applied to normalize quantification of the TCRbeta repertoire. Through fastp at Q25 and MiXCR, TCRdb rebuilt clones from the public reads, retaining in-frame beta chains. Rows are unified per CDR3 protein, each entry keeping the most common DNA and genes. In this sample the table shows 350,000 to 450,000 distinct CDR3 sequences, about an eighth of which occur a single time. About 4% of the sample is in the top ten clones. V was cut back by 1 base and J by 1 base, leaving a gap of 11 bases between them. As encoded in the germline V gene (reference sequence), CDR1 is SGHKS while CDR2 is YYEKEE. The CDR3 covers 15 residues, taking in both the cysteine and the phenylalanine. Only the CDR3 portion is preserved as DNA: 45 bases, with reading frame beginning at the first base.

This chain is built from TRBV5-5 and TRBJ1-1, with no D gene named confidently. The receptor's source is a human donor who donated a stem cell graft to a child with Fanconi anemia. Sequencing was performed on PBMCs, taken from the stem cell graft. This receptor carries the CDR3 CASSLLTLTNTEAFF. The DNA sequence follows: TGTGCCAGCAGCTTGCTCACCCTTACGAACACTGAAGCTTTCTTT.